The 24 T cell receptor beta chains listed next were all sequenced from one sample in a study of Graves' ophthalmopathy and Graves' hyperthyroidism. Amplification of the TCR beta CDR3 regions used RNA transcripts (as template). A first-round RT-PCR used HTBI primers, followed by a second-round multiplex PCR. MiXCR, run by TCRdb on the multiplex PCR reads, gives a single entry per CDR3 protein. Among about 600,000 distinct CDR3 sequences listed, about 35% were seen once. Sequencing was done on a sample of peripheral blood or thyroid tissue (not recorded which). All receptors come from an adult man with Graves' hyperthyroidism.

Many counts were recorded for this clonotype. This chain uses TRBV25-1 with TRBJ1-1; TRBD1 agrees at 9 bases. CDR1 and CDR2 (germline): MGHDK, SYGVNS. Trimming removed 1 base from V and 1 base from J; junction bases left unmatched: 1. This CDR3 comprises 15 residues. The CDR3: CASSEWGQGNTEAFF. CDR3 nucleotides: TGTGCCAGCAGTGAATGGGGACAGGGGAACACTGAAGCTTTCTTT.

V usage is TRBV24-1 and J usage is TRBJ2-7, with a possible D match to TRBD1 (6 bases). The CDR3 runs to 15 residues. Trimming cost V 11 bases and J 0 bases, with 19 bases left between them. Germline-derived CDR1 and CDR2 are KGHDR and SFDVKD. The CDR3 is CASSLTAGASYEQYF. CDR3 bases: TGTGCCAGCAGCTTGACGGCAGGGGCCTCCTACGAGCAGTACTTC.

A note on this clonotype: This may come from a read error, since a much larger clone is one base off. The V gene is TRBV7-9, the J gene TRBJ1-6; D gene uncertain. CDR3 length equals 17 residues. The germline CDR1 and CDR2 sequences are SEHNR and FQNEAQ (reference sequence). The CDR3 nucleotides are TGCGCCAGCAGCCAAGAAGGCACGAGCTCCTATAGTTCACCCCTCCACTTT. Protein: CASSQEGTSSYSSPLHF.

J is TRBJ2-1 and V is TRBV7-2; TRBD2 is a possible D gene (6 bases). CDR1 SGHTA and CDR2 FQGNSA come from the germline V gene. The CDR3 extends over 15 amino acids. Deletions cut 1 base from V and 3 bases from J, with 10 bases between. The DNA of the CDR3 is TGTGCCAGCAGCTTAGATGTTAGCGGCTACAATGAGCAGTTCTTC. It codes for CASSLDVSGYNEQFF.

With regard to this clonotype: At one of its ends the junction is not consistent with the germline gene, which may arise from a read error. J is TRBJ2-7 and V is TRBV25-1; 8 nucleotides align to TRBD1. CDR3 length equals 14 residues. Germline CDR1 and CDR2: MGHDK and SYGVNS. This CDR3 is CASSPAGGGYGQYF. The CDR3 DNA follows: TGTGCCAGCTCCCCCGCAGGGGGCGGGTACGGGCAGTACTTC.

This clonotype was recorded many times. The V gene is TRBV6-5, the J gene TRBJ1-2; D gene uncertain. V gave up 0 bases and J gave up 4 bases, with 15 bases separating them. The CDR3 runs to 16 residues. The germline V gene has CDR1 MNHEY and CDR2 SVGAGI. The DNA of the CDR3 is TGTGCCAGCAGTTACTCGGTAACCAGGTCAATCTATGGCTACACCTTC. Its translation is CASSYSVTRSIYGYTF.

This clonotype was picked up many times. The rearrangement uses TRBV7-9 and TRBJ2-7; D could derive from TRBD1 or TRBD2 (5 bases each). The CDR3 length is 14 residues. V was clipped by 5 bases and J by 2 bases, with 13 bases between them. Germline CDR1 is SEHNR and CDR2 is FQNEAQ (reference sequence). Here the CDR3 reads CASSPRDETYEQYF. The CDR3 DNA reads TGTGCCAGCAGCCCCCGGGACGAAACCTACGAGCAGTACTTC.

This clonotype was seen many times. The chain couples TRBV7-8 to TRBJ1-2; TRBD1 is a possible D gene (5 bases). The CDR3 runs to 16 residues. Germline CDR1 is SGHVS and CDR2 is FQNEAQ. Trimming took 2 bases from V and 3 from J, leaving 16 bases between them. The CDR3 loop reads CASSLSWGEKDYGYTF. The CDR3 nucleotides are TGTGCCAGCAGCTTATCTTGGGGGGAAAAGGACTATGGCTACACCTTC.

This clonotype was seen only once. This sequence may be a read error, since a much larger clone differs from it by one base. V is TRBV7-9 and J is TRBJ1-1; D uncertain. The CDR3 is 12 amino acids. V shed 1 base and J shed 10 bases, with 10 bases lying between them. Germline V gives CDR1 SEHNR, CDR2 FQNEAQ (reference sequence). For the CDR3, the DNA is TGTGCCAGCAGCTTAGGCCCGGGAGCAGCTTTCTTT. Protein sequence: CASSLGPGAAFF.

With regard to this clonotype: A much larger clone differs from this one at a single base, so this may be a read error. This chain connects TRBV20-1 to TRBJ1-5; 12 bases match TRBD2. The J call may be in error: the DNA end matches TRBJ2-2 better. CDR1 DFQATT and CDR2 SNEGSKA come from the germline V gene (reference sequence). The CDR3 runs to 17 residues. The CDR3 here is CSASETSGSRLGGELFF. The CDR3 coding sequence is TGCAGTGCCTCCGAGACTAGCGGGAGCCGACTAGGCGGGGAGCTGTTTTTT.

This clonotype was seen at least ten times. V usage is TRBV6-5 and J usage is TRBJ2-2; D gene unclear. The V gene lost 2 bases and the J gene lost 4 bases, with 8 bases spanning the gap. The CDR3 is made up of 14 amino acids. Germline CDR1 MNHEY, CDR2 SVGAGI. As DNA, the CDR3 is TGTGCCAGCAGTTACGACGTAGGCACCGGGGAGCTGTTTTTT. Amino acids: CASSYDVGTGELFF.

The chain carries TRBV29-1 and TRBJ1-1, with D perhaps TRBD1 (5 bases). Germline loops: CDR1 SQVTM, CDR2 ANQGSEA. Trimming cost V 0 bases and J 7 bases, with 12 bases left between them. CDR3 length equals 13 residues. The CDR3 DNA sequence: TGCAGCGTTGAAGAGGGCGGGGGGTTTGAAGCTTTCTTT. The encoded protein is CSVEEGGGFEAFF.

This clonotype has just one count. This could be a read error, since a much larger clone is one nucleotide away. V is TRBV10-3 and J is TRBJ2-7, with TRBD2 matching over 10 bases. The germline CDR1 and CDR2 sequences are ENHRY and SYGVKD. CDR3 length: 15 residues. J lost 0 bases, V lost 2 bases, and 1 base had no gene match. CDR3 in DNA: TGTGCCATCAGTGAGGGACTAGCGGCCTCCTACGAGCAGTACTTC. It translates to CAISEGLAASYEQYF.

Details on this clonotype: This may be a read error: a much more frequent sequence differs by one nucleotide. The genes are TRBV20-1 and TRBJ1-6; D gene uncertain. Germline CDR1 and CDR2: DFQATT and SNEGSKA (reference sequence). The CDR3 runs to 16 residues. The chain's CDR3 is CSANPSSSSYNSLLHF. The CDR3 DNA reads TGCAGTGCTAACCCCTCCTCGAGCTCCTATAATTCACTCCTCCACTTT.

This clonotype showed up many times. The chain employs TRBV6-5 and TRBJ2-5, with unresolved D. The germline gives CDR1 MNHEY, CDR2 SVGAGI. The germline V and J ends were trimmed by 7 bases and 0 bases, with 12 bases remaining between them. The CDR3 is 14 amino acids. The CDR3 loop reads CASTEARYQETQYF. The CDR3 nucleotides read TGTGCCAGCACCGAGGCACGGTACCAAGAGACCCAGTACTTC.

This clonotype was detected many times. Mismatch with germline at one junction end may stem from a read error. CDR3 coding DNA: TGTGCCAGCAGTTTCTGGGGGGTTTCTGAAAACACCATATATTTT. Translated: CASSFWGVSENTIYF. The rearrangement links TRBV6-6 to TRBJ1-3; D might be TRBD1 (5 bases). Germline V gene sequence: CDR1 MNHNY, CDR2 SVGAGI (reference sequence). This CDR3 contains 15 residues.

V gene TRBV7-2 combines with J gene TRBJ2-7; 11 bases agree with TRBD1. The J segment lost 4 bases and the V segment lost 5 bases, leaving 13 bases of the junction unmatched. In germline, CDR1 is SGHTA, CDR2 FQGNSA. The CDR3 spans 17 residues. CDR3 sequence: CASSPRTGGAKLYEQYF. Written as DNA, the CDR3 is TGTGCCAGCAGCCCCCGGACAGGGGGCGCAAAGTTATACGAGCAGTACTTC.

The chain combines TRBV6-1 with TRBJ2-2; 8 bases match TRBD2. Per the germline V gene, CDR1 is MNHNS and CDR2 is SASEGT. Trimming removed 7 bases from V and 6 bases from J; junction bases left unmatched: 7. The CDR3 runs 14 residues. CDR3 DNA: TGTGCCAGCAAGTTGGTAGCGGGACCCGGGGAGCTGTTTTTT. It specifies CASKLVAGPGELFF.

With respect to this clonotype: Compared with germline, one end of the junction differs, possibly owing to a read error. V usage is TRBV7-9 and J usage is TRBJ1-3; no reliable D call. This CDR3 has 14 residues. CDR1 and CDR2 (germline): SEHNR, FQNEAQ (reference sequence). The CDR3 reads CASSPLAAANTIYF. The CDR3 DNA is TGTGCTAGCAGCCCACTAGCGGCAGCGAACACCATATATTTT.

The chain carries TRBV25-1 and TRBJ2-1; D is uncertain. V dropped 1 base and J dropped 6 bases, with 10 bases sitting between them. Per the germline V gene, CDR1 is MGHDK and CDR2 is SYGVNS. The CDR3 totals 14 residues. The CDR3 nucleotides read TGTGCCAGCAGTGAATCCCTGACGAGCAATGAGCAGTTCTTC. It codes for CASSESLTSNEQFF.

This clonotype came up many times. This chain joins TRBV5-5 and TRBJ2-7; 7 bases map to TRBD2. V lost 4 bases, J lost 3 bases, and 7 bases stayed unmatched. CDR1 and CDR2 (germline): SGHKS, YYEKEE (reference sequence). The CDR3 sequence is 14 residues long. CDR3 in DNA: TGTGCCAGCAGCGGAAGGACGGGAGGCTACGAGCAGTACTTC. Protein sequence: CASSGRTGGYEQYF.

This clonotype was seen at least ten times. The chain has TRBV29-1 and TRBJ2-2; D might be TRBD2 (7 bases). The CDR3 is made up of 15 amino acids. The V end was cut by 7 bases, the J end by 1 base, with 16 bases between. In germline, CDR1 is SQVTM, CDR2 ANQGSEA. As DNA, the CDR3 is TGCAGCGCAGCAAGGGGGGGCATGAACACCGGGGAGCTGTTTTTT. Its protein is CSAARGGMNTGELFF.

This clonotype showed up just a few times. The chain joins TRBV29-1 to TRBJ2-7; D is tentatively TRBD1 or TRBD2 (5 bases each). In germline, CDR1 is SQVTM, CDR2 ANQGSEA. The CDR3 consists of 13 residues. Trimming took off 6 bases at V and 3 bases at J, with 15 bases between the two ends. The CDR3 loop is CSVRDHSFYEQYF. CDR3 nucleotides: TGCAGCGTACGGGACCACAGCTTCTACGAGCAGTACTTC.

This clonotype showed up many times. The J gene is TRBJ1-1, the V gene TRBV29-1; no clear D. Trimming shortened V by 6 bases and J by 4 bases, and 6 bases separated the two germline ends. CDR1 is SQVTM, CDR2 ANQGSEA, per germline. The CDR3 is 10 amino acids. CDR3 DNA sequence: TGCAGCGTCAGAGGCACTGAAGCTTTCTTT. Amino acids: CSVRGTEAFF.